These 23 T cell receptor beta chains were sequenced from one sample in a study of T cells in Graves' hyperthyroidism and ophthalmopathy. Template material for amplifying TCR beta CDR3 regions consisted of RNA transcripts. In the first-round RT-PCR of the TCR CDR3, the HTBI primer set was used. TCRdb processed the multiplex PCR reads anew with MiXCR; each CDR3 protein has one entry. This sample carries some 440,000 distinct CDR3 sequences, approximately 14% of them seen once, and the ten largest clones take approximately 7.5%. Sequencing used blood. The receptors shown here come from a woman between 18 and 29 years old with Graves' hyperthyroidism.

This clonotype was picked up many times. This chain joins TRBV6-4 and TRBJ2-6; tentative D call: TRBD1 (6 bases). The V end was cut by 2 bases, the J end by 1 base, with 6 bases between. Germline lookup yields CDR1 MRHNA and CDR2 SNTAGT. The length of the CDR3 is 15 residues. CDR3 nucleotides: TGTGCCAGCAGTGACGGGACATCTGGGGCCAACGTCCTGACTTTC. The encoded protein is CASSDGTSGANVLTF.

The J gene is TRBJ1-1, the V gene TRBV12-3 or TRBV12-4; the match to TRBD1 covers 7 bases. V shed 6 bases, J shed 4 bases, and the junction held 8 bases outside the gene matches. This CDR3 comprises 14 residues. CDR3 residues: CASRQQGSGTEAFF. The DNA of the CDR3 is TGTGCCAGCAGACAACAGGGGTCAGGCACTGAAGCTTTCTTT.

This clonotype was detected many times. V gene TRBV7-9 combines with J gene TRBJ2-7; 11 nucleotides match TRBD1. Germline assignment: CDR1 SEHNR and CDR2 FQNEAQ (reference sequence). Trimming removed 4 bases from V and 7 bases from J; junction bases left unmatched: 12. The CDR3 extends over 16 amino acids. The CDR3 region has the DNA TGTGCCAGCAGCTGGGGGACCGGGACAGGGGGTGGTGAGCAGTACTTC. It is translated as CASSWGTGTGGGEQYF.

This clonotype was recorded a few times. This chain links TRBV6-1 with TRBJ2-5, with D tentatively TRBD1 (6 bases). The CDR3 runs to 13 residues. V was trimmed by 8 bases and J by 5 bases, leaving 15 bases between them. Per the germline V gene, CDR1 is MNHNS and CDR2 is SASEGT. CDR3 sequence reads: CASAKDRLETQYF. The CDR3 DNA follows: TGTGCCAGCGCGAAAGACAGGCTTGAGACCCAGTACTTC.

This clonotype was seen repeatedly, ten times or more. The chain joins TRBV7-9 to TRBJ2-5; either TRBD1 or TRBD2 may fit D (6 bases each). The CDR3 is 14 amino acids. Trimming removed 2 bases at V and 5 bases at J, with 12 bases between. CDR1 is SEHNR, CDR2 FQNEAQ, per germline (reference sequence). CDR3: CASSLMGGLETQYF. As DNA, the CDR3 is TGTGCCAGCAGCTTAATGGGGGGCCTTGAGACCCAGTACTTC.

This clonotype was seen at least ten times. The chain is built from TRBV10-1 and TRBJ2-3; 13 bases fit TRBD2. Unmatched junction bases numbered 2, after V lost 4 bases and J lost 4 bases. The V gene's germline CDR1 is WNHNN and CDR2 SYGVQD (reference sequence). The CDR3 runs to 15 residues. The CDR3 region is CASSGTSGSADTQYF. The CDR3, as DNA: TGCGCCAGCAGTGGGACTAGCGGGAGTGCAGATACGCAGTATTTT.

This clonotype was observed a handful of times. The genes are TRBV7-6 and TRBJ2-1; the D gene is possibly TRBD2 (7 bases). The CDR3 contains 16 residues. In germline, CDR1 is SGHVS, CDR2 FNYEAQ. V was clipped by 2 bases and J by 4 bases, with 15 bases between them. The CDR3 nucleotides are TGTGCCAGCAGCTTAAGCGCGGGGGCCAGGTACAATGAGCAGTTCTTC. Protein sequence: CASSLSAGARYNEQFF.

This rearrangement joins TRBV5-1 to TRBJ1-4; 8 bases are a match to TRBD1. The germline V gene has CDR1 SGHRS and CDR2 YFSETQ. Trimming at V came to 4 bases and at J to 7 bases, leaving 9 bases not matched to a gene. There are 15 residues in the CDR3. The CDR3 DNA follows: TGCGCCAGCAGCGGTGGACAGGGTGGAAGTGAAAAACTGTTTTTT. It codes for CASSGGQGGSEKLFF.

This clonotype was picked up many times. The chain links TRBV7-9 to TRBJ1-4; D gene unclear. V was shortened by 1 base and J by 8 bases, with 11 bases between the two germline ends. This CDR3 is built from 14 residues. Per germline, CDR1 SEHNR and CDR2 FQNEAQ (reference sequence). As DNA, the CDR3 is TGTGCCAGCAGCTTAGGTGCTGGGAACGAAAAACTGTTTTTT. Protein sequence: CASSLGAGNEKLFF.

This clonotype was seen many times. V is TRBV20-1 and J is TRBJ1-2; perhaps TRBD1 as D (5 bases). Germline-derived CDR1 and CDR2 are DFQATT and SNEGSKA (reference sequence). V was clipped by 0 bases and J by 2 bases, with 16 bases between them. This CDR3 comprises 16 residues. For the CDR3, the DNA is TGCAGTGCTAGAGAGGGGGGGAGGAACCGCAACTATGGCTACACCTTC. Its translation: CSAREGGRNRNYGYTF.

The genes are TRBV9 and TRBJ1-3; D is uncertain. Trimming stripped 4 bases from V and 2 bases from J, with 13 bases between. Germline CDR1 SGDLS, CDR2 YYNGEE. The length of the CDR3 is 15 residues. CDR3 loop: CASSPRTVTGNTIYF. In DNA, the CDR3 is TGTGCCAGCAGCCCCAGGACTGTCACTGGAAACACCATATATTTT.

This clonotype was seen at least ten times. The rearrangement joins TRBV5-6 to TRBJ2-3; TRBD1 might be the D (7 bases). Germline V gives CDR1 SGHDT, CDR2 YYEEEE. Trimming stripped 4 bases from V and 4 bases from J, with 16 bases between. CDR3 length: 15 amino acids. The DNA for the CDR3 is TGTGCCAGCAGCCATGGCAGGGGGGCCTCAGATACGCAGTATTTT. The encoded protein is CASSHGRGASDTQYF.

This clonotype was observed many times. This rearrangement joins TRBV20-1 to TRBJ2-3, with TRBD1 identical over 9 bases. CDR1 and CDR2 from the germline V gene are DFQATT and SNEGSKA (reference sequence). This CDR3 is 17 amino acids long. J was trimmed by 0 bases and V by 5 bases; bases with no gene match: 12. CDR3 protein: CSAWGTGSMFSTDTQYF. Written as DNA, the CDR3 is TGCAGTGCTTGGGGGACAGGGTCGATGTTTAGCACAGATACGCAGTATTTT.

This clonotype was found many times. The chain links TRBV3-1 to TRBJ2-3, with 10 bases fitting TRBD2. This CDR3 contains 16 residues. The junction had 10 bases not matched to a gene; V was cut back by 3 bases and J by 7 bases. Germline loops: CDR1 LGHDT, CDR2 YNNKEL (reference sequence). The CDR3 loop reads CASSHLAGVRINTQYF. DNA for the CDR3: TGTGCCAGCAGCCACCTAGCGGGAGTCCGAATAAATACGCAGTATTTT.

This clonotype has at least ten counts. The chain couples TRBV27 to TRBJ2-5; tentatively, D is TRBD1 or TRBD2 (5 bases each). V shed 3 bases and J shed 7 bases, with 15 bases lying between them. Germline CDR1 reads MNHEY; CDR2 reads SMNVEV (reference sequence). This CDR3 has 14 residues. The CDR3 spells CASSLTVEGRTQYF. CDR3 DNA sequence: TGTGCCAGCAGTTTGACAGTAGAGGGTAGGACCCAGTACTTC.

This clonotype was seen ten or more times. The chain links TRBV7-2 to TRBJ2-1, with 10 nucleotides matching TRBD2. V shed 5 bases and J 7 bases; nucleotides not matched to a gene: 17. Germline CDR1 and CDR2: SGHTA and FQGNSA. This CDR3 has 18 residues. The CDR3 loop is CASSLRTSGAPHFNEQFF. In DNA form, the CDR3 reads TGTGCCAGCAGCCTCCGGACTAGCGGAGCACCACACTTTAATGAGCAGTTCTTC. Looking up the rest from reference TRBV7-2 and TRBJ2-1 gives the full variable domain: GAGVSQSPSNKVTEKGKDVELRCDPISGHTALYWYRQSLGQGLEFLIYFQGNSAPDKSGLPSDRFSAERTGGSVSTLTIQRTQQEDSAVYLCASSLRTSGAPHFNEQFFGPGTRLTVL.

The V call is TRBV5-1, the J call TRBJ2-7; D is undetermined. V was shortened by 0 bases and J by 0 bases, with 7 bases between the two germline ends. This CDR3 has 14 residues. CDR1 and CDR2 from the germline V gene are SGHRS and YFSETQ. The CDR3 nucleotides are TGCGCCAGCAGCTTGGACCTTACCTCCTACGAGCAGTACTTC. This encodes CASSLDLTSYEQYF.

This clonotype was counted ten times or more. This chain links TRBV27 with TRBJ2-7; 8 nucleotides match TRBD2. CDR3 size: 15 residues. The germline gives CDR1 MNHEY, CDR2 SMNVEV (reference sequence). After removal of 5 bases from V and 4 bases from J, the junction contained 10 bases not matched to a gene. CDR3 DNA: TGTGCCAGCAGTCTCCGGACTAGCCGAGGGTACGAGCAGTACTTC. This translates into CASSLRTSRGYEQYF.

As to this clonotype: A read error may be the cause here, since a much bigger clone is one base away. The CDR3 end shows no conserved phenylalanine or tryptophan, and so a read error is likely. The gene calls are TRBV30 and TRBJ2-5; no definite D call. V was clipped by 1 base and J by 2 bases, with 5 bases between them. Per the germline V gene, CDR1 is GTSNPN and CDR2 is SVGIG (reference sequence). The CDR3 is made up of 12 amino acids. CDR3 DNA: TGTGCCTGGAGTGATTTACAAGAGACCCAGTACCTC. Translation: CAWSDLQETQYL.

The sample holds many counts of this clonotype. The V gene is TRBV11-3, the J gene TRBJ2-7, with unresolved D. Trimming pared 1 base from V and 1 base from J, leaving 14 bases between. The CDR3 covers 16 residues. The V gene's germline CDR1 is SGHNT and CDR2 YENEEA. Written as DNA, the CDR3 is TGTGCCAGCAGCTTAGTATGGTCGGGCATTTCCTACGAGCAGTACTTC. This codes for CASSLVWSGISYEQYF.

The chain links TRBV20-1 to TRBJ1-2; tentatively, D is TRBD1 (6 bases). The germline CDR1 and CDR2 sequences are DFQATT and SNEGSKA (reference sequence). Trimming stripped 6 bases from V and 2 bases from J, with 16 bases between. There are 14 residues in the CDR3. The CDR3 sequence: CSAISGTTNYGYTF. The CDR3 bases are TGCAGTGCGATCTCCGGGACAACGAACTATGGCTACACCTTC.

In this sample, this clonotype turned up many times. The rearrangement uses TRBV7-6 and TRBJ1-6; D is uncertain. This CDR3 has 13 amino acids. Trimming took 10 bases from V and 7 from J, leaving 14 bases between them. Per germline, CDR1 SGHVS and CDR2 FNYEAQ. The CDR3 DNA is TGTGCCACCCAGGACTTTGGGAATTCACCCCTCCACTTT. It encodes CATQDFGNSPLHF. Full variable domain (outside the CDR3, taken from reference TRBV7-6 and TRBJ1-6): GAGVSQSPRYKVTKRGQDVALRCDPISGHVSLYWYRQALGQGPEFLTYFNYEAQQDKSGLPNDRFSAERPEGSISTLTIQRTEQRDSAMYRCATQDFGNSPLHFGNGTRLTVT.

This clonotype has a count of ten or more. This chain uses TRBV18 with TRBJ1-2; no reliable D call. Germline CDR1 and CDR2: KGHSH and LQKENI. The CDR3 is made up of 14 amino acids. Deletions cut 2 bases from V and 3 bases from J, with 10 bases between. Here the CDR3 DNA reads TGTGCCAGCTCACCAGGGTCTGGGGACTATGGCTACACCTTC. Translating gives CASSPGSGDYGYTF.